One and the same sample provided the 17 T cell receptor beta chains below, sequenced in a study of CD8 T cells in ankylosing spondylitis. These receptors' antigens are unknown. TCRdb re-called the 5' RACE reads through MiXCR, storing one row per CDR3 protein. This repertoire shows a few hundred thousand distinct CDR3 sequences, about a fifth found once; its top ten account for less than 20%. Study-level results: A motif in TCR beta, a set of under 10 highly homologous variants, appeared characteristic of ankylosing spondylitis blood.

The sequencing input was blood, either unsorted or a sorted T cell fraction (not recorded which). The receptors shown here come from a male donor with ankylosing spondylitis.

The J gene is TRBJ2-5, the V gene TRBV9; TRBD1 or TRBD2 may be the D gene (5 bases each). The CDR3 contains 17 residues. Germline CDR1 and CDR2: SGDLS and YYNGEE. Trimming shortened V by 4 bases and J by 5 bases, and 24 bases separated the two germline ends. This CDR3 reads CASSSFRAEGSRETQYF. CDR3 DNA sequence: TGTGCCAGCAGCTCCTTCAGGGCCGAGGGTAGCAGGGAGACCCAGTACTTC.

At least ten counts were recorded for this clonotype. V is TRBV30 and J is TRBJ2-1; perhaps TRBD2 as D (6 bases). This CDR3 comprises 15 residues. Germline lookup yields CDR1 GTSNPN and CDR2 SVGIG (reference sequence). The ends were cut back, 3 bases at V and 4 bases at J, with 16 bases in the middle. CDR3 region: CAWSPGSGVYNEQFF. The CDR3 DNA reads TGTGCCTGGAGCCCCGGGAGCGGAGTTTACAATGAGCAGTTCTTC.

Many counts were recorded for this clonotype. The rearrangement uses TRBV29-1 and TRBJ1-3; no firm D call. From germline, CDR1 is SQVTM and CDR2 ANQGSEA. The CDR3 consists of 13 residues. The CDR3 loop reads CSARATSGNTIYF. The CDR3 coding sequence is TGCTCTGCACGTGCCACCTCTGGAAACACCATATATTTT.

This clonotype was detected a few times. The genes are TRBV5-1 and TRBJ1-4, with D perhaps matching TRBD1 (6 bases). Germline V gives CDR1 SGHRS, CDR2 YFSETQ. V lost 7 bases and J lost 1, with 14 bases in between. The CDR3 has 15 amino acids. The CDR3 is CASARGRITNEKLFF. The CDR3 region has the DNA TGCGCCAGCGCTCGGGGGCGGATAACTAATGAAAAACTGTTTTTT.

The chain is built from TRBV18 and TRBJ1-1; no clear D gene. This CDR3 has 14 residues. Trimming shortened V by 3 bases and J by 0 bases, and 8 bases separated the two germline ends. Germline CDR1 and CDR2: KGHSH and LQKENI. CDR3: CASSPGLVNTEAFF. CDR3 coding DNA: TGTGCCAGCTCACCCGGACTCGTGAACACTGAAGCTTTCTTT. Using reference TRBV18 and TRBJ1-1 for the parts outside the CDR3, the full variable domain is NAGVMQNPRHLVRRRGQEARLRCSPMKGHSHVYWYRQLPEEGLKFMVYLQKENIIDESGMPKERFSAEFPKEGPSILRIQQVVRGDSAAYFCASSPGLVNTEAFFGQGTRLTVV.

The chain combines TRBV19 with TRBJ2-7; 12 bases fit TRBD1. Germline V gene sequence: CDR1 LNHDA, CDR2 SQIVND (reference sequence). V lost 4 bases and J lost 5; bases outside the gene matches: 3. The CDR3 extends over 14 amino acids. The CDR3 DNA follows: TGTGCCAGTAGTAGGGACAGGGGGCACGACGAGCAGTACTTC. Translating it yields CASSRDRGHDEQYF.

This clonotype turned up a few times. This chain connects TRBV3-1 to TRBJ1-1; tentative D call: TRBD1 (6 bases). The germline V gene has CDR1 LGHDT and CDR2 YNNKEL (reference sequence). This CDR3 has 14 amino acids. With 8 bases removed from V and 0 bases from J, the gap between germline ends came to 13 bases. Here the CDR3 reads CASGPTGLNTEAFF. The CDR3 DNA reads TGTGCCAGCGGGCCGACAGGATTGAACACTGAAGCTTTCTTT.

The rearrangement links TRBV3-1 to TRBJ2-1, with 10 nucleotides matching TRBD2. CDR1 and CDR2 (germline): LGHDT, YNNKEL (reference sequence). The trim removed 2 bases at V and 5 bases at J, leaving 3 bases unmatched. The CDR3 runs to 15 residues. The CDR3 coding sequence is TGTGCCAGCAGCCAACTTCTAGCGGGGGACAATGAGCAGTTCTTC. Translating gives CASSQLLAGDNEQFF.

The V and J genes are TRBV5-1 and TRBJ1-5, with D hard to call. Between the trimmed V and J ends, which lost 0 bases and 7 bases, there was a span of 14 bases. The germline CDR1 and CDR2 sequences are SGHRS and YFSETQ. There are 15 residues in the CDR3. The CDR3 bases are TGCGCCAGCAGCTTGGACCCTTTCGGCGGCCAGCCCCAGCATTTT. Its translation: CASSLDPFGGQPQHF.

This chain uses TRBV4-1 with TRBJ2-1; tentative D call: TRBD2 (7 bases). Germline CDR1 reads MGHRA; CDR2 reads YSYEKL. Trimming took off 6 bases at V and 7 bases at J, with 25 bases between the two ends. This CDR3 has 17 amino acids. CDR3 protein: CASSLPGGLRERNEQFF. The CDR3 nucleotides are TGCGCCAGCAGTCTTCCCGGGGGGCTGAGGGAGAGGAATGAGCAGTTCTTC.

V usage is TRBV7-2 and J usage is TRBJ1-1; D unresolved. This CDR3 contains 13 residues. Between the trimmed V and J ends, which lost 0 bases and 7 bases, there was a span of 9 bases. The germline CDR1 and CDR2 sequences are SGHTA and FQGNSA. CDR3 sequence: CASSLARQGEAFF. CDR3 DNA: TGTGCCAGCAGCTTAGCTCGGCAAGGTGAAGCTTTCTTT.

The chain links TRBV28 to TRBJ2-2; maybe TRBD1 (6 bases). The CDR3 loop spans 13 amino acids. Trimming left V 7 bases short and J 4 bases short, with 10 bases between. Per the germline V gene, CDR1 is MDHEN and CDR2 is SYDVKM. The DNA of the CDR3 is TGTGCCAGCAACGGACAGCCCACCGGGGAGCTGTTTTTT. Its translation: CASNGQPTGELFF.

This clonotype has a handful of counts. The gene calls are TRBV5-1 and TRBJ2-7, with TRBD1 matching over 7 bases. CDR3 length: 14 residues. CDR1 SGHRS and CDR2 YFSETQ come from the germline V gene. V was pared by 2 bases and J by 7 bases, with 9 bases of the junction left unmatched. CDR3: CASSLGQVGGEQYF. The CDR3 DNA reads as TGCGCCAGCAGCTTAGGACAGGTTGGTGGTGAGCAGTACTTC.

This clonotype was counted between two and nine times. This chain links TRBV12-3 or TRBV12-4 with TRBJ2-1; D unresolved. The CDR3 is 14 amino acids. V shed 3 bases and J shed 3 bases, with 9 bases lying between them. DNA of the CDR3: TGTGCCAGCAGTTTCCGGATGAGCTACAATGAGCAGTTCTTC. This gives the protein CASSFRMSYNEQFF.

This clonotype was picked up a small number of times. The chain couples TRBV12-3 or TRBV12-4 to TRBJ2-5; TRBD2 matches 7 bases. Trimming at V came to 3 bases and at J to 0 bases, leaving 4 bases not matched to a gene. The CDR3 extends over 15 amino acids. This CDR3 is CASSLEAGNQETQYF. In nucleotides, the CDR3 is TGTGCCAGCAGTTTGGAAGCGGGGAACCAAGAGACCCAGTACTTC.

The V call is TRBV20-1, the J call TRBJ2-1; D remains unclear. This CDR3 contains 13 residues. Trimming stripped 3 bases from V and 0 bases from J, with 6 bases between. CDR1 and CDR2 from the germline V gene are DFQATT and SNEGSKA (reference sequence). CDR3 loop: CSASISSYNEQFF. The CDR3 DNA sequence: TGCAGTGCTAGTATCAGCTCCTACAATGAGCAGTTCTTC.

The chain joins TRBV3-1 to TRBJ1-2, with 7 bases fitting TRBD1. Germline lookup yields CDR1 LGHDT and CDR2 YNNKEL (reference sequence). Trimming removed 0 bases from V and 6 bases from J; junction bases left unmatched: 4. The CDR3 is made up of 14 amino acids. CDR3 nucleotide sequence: TGTGCCAGCAGCCAAGATTACAGGGGAGATGGCTACACCTTC. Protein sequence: CASSQDYRGDGYTF.